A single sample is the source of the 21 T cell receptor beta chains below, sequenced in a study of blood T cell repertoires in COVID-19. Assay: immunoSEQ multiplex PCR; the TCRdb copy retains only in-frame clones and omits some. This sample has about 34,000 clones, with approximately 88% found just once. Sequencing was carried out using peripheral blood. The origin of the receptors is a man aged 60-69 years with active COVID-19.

In nucleotides, the CDR3 is TGTGCCAGCAGTTACTCGACAGGGGGGCGGCCCCAGCATTTT. Its protein product is CASSYSTGGRPQHF. This rearrangement joins TRBV6-5 to TRBJ1-5, with 9 bases aligning to TRBD1. The germline CDR1 and CDR2 sequences are MNHEY and SVGAGI. Germline trimming cut 0 bases from V and 9 bases from J; bases unmatched to any gene: 3. The CDR3 loop spans 14 amino acids.

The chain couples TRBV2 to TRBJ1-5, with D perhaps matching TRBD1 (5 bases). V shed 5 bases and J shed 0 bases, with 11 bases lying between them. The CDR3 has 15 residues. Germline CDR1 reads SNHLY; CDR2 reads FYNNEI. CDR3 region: CASSPQGTSNQPQHF. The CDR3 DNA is TGTGCCAGCAGTCCGCAGGGAACTAGCAATCAGCCCCAGCATTTT.

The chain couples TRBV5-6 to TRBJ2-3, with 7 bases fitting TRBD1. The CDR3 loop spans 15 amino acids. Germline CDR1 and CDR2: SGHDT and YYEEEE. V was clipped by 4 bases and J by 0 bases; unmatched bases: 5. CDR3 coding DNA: TGTGCCAGCAGCGTGACAGGGATCAGCACAGATACGCAGTATTTT. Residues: CASSVTGISTDTQYF.

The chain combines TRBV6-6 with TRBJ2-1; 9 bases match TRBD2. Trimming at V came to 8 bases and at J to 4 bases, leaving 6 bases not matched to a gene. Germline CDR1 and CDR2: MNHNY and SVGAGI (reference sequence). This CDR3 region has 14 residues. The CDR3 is CASQTSGKYNEQFF. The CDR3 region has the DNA TGTGCCAGCCAGACTAGCGGAAAATACAATGAGCAGTTCTTC.

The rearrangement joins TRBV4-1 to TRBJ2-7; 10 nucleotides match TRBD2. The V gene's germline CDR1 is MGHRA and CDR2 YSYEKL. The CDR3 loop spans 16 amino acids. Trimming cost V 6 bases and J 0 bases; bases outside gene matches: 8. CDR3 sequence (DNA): TGCGCCAGCAGTCTGGGGACTAGCGCAAGCTCCTACGAGCAGTACTTC. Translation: CASSLGTSASSYEQYF.

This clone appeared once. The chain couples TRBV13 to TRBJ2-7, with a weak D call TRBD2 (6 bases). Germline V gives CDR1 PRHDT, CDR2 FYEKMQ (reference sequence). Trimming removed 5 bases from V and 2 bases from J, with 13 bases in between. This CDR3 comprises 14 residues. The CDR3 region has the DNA TGTGCCAGCAGCCAGCGACTAGTTGCCTACGAGCAGTACTTC. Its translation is CASSQRLVAYEQYF.

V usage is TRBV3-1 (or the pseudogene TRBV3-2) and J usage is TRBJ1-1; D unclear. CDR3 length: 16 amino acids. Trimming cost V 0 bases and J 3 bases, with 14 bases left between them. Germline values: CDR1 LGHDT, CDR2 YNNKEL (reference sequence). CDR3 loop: CASSQDSWEGHTEAFF. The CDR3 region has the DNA TGTGCCAGCAGCCAAGATTCATGGGAGGGTCACACTGAAGCTTTCTTT.

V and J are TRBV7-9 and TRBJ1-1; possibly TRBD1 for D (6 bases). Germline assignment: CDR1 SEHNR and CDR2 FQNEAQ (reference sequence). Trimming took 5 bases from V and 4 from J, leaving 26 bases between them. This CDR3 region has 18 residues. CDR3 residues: CASSDPIHPGKGGTEAFF. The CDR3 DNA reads TGTGCCAGCAGCGACCCAATTCACCCTGGCAAAGGGGGCACTGAAGCTTTCTTT. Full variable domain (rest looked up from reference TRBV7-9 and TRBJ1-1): DTGVSQNPRHKITKRGQNVTFRCDPISEHNRLYWYRQTLGQGPEFLTYFQNEAQLEKSRLLSDRFSAERPKGSFSTLEIQRTEQGDSAMYLCASSDPIHPGKGGTEAFFGQGTRLTVV.

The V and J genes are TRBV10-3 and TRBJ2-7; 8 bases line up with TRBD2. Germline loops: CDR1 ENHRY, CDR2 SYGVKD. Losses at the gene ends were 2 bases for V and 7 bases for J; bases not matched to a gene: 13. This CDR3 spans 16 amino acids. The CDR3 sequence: CAISELREGVRGEQYF. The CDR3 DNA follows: TGTGCCATCAGTGAGCTTCGGGAGGGGGTGCGGGGGGAGCAGTACTTC.

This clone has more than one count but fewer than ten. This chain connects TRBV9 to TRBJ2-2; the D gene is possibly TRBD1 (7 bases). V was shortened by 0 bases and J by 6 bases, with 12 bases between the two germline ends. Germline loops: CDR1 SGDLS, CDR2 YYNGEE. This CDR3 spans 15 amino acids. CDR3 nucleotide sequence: TGTGCCAGCAGCGTAGAGTTCAGGGGGGCCGGGGAGCTGTTTTTT. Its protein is CASSVEFRGAGELFF.

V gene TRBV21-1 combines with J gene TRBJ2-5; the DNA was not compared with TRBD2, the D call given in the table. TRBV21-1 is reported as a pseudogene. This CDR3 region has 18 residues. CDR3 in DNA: TGTGCCAGCATCCCCGGGTGGGCGCTAGCGCTCTCCCAAGAGACCCAGTACTTC. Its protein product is CASIPGWALALSQETQYF.

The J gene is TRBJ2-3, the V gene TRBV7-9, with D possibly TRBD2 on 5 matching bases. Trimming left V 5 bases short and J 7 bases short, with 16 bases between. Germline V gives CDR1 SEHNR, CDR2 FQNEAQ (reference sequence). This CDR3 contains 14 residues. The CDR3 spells CASSTGISTNTQYF. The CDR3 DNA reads TGTGCCAGCAGCACGGGGATCTCTACTAATACGCAGTATTTT.

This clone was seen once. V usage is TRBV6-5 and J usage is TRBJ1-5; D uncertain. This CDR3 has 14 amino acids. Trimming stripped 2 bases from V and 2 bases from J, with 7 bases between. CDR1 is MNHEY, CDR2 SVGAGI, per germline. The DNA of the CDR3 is TGTGCCAGCAGTTACCGTGCGGGCAATCAGCCCCAGCATTTT. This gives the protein CASSYRAGNQPQHF.

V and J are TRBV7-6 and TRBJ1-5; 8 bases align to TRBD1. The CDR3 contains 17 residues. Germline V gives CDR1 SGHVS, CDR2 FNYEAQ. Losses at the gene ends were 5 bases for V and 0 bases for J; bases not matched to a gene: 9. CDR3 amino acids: CASSRQAGGYSNQPQHF. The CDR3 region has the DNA TGTGCCAGCAGCCGGCAGGCAGGGGGCTATAGCAATCAGCCCCAGCATTTT.

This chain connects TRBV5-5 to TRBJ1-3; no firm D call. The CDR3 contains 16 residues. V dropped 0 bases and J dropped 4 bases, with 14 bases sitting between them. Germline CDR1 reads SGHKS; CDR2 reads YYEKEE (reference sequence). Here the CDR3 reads CASSLEETDLGNTIYF. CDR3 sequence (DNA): TGTGCCAGCAGCTTGGAGGAGACTGATCTAGGAAACACCATATATTTT. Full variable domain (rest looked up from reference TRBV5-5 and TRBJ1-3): DAGVTQSPTHLIKTRGQQVTLRCSPISGHKSVSWYQQVLGQGPQFIFQYYEKEERGRGNFPDRFSARQFPNYSSELNVNALLLGDSALYLCASSLEETDLGNTIYFGEGSWLTVV.

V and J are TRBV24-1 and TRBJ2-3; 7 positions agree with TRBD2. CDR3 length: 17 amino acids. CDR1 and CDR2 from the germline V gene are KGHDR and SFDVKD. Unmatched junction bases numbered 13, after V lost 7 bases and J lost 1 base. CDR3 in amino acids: CATSLGGGPPGTDTQYF. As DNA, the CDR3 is TGTGCCACCAGCCTGGGGGGAGGGCCCCCGGGCACAGATACGCAGTATTTT.

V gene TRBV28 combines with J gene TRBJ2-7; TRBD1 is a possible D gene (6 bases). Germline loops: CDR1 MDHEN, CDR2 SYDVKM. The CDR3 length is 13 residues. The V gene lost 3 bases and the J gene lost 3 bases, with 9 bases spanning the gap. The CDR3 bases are TGTGCCAGCAGTTTCCTACAGGGCTACGAGCAGTACTTC. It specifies CASSFLQGYEQYF.

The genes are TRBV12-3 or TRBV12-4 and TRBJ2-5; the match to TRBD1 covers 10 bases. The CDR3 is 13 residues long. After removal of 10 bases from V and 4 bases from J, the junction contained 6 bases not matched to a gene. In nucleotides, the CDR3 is TGTGCCACACGACAGGGGGCGCGAGAGACCCAGTACTTC. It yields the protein CATRQGARETQYF.

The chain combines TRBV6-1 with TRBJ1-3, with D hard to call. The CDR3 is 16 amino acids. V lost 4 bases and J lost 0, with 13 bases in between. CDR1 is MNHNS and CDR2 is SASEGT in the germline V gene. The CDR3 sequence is CASSGRDYASGNTIYF. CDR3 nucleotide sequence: TGTGCCAGCAGTGGGAGAGACTATGCCTCTGGAAACACCATATATTTT.

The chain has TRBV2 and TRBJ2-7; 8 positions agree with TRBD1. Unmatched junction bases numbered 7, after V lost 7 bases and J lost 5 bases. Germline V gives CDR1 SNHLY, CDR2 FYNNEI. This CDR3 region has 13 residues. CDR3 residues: CASIVNRGNEQYF. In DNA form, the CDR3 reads TGTGCCAGCATAGTCAACAGGGGGAACGAGCAGTACTTC.

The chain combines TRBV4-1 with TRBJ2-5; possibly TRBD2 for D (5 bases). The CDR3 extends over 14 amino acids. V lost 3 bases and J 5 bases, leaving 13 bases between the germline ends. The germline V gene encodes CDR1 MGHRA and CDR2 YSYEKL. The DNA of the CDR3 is TGCGCCAGCAGCCATGGCGGGCGGTCGGAGACCCAGTACTTC. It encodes CASSHGGRSETQYF.